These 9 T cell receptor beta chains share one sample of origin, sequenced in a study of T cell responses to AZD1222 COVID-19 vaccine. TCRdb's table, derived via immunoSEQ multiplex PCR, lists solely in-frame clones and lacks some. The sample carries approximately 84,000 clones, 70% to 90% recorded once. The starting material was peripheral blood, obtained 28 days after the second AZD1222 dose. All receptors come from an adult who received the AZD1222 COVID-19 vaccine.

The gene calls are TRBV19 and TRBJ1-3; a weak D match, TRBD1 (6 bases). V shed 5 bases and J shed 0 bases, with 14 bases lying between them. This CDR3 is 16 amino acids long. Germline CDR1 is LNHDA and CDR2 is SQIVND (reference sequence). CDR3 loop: CASSPQTGYSGNTIYF. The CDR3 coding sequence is TGTGCCAGTAGTCCACAGACAGGCTACTCTGGAAACACCATATATTTT.

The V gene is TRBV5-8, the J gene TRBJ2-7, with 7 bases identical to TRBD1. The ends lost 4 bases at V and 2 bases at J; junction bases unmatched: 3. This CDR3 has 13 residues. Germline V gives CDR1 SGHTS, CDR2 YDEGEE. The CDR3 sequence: CASSRGQTYEQYF. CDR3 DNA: TGTGCCAGCAGCAGGGGACAGACCTACGAGCAGTACTTC.

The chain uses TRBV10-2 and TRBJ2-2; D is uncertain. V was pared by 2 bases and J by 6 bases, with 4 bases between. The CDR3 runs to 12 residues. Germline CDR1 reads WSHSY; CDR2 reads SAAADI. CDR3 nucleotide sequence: TGCGCCAGCAGTGAGATGGCCGGGGAGCTGTTTTTT. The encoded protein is CASSEMAGELFF.

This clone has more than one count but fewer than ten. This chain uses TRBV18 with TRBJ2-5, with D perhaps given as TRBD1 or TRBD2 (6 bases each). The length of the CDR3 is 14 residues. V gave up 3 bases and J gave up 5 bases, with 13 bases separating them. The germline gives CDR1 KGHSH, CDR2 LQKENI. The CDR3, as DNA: TGTGCCAGCTCACCGTCCGGGGGCACTGAGACCCAGTACTTC. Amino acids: CASSPSGGTETQYF.

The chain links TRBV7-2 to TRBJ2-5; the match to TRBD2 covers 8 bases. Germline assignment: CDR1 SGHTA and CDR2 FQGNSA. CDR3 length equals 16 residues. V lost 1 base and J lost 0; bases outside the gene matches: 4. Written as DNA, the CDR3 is TGTGCCAGCAGCTTAGAGTCGGGGGGGAACCAAGAGACCCAGTACTTC. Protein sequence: CASSLESGGNQETQYF.

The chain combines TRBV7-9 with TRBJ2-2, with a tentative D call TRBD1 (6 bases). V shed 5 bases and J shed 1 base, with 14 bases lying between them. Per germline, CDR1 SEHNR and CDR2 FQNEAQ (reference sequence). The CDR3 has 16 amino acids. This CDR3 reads CASSPTGTKNTGELFF. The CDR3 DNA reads TGTGCCAGCAGCCCCACCGGGACAAAGAACACCGGGGAGCTGTTTTTT.

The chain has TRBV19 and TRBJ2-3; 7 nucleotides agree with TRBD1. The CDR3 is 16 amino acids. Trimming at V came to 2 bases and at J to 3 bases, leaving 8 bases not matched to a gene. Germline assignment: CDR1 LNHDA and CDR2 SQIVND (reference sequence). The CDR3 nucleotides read TGTGCCAGTAGTATAAACCGGGACAGCTGGACAGATACGCAGTATTTT. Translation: CASSINRDSWTDTQYF.

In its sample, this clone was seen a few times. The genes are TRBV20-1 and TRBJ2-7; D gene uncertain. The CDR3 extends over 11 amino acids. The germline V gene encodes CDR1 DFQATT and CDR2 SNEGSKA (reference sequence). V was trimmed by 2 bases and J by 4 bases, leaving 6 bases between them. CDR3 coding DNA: TGCAGTGCTAGATCTGGGTACGAGCAGTACTTC. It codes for CSARSGYEQYF.

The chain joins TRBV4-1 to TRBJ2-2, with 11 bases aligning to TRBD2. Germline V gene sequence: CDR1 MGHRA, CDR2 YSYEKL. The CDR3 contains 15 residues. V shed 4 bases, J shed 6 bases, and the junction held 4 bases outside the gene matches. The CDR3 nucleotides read TGCGCCAGCAGCCCACTAGCGGGGGTACCCGGGGAGCTGTTTTTT. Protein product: CASSPLAGVPGELFF.